Each of the 25 T cell receptor beta chains below was sequenced from the same sample in a study of CD8 T cells in ankylosing spondylitis. Each CDR3 protein is one row after TCRdb ran MiXCR on the 5' RACE reads. The sample lists about 350,000 distinct CDR3 sequences, 20% occurring once. Sequenced input: blood, either unsorted or a sorted T cell fraction (not recorded which). All receptors derive from a male donor with ankylosing spondylitis or in good health (not recorded which).

This clonotype was counted many times. The chain recombines TRBV29-1 with TRBJ2-7; no clear D gene. CDR3 size: 14 residues. V dropped 1 base and J dropped 6 bases, with 16 bases sitting between them. CDR1 is SQVTM, CDR2 ANQGSEA, per germline. CDR3 bases: TGCAGCGTTGAAGTTGTCGGTCAGCTTGGCGAGCAGTACTTC. This translates into CSVEVVGQLGEQYF.

The chain employs TRBV5-1 and TRBJ2-1; 8 bases agree with TRBD1. V shed 0 bases, J shed 3 bases, and the junction held 2 bases outside the gene matches. The CDR3 sequence is 15 residues long. Germline V gene sequence: CDR1 SGHRS, CDR2 YFSETQ. Written as DNA, the CDR3 is TGCGCCAGCAGCTTGGGCAGGGGGCTCTACAATGAGCAGTTCTTC. The encoded protein is CASSLGRGLYNEQFF.

This chain links TRBV12-3 or TRBV12-4 with TRBJ1-4; TRBD1 is a possible D gene (5 bases). The CDR3 sequence is 13 residues long. With 4 bases removed from V and 7 bases from J, the gap between germline ends came to 10 bases. Written as DNA, the CDR3 is TGTGCCAGCAGTTCCCAGGGATTTGAAAAACTGTTTTTT. Translating gives CASSSQGFEKLFF.

The V gene is TRBV12-3 or TRBV12-4, the J gene TRBJ2-3, with 16 bases that match TRBD2. CDR3 length: 18 amino acids. V was clipped by 5 bases and J by 4 bases; unmatched bases: 9. CDR3 sequence: CASSTTLGLAGGADTQYF. DNA of the CDR3: TGTGCCAGCAGTACCACCCTGGGACTAGCGGGGGGGGCAGATACGCAGTATTTT.

This clonotype was observed a few times. The chain carries TRBV5-1 and TRBJ1-1; the match to TRBD1 covers 11 bases. Germline trimming cut 6 bases from V and 2 bases from J; bases unmatched to any gene: 6. In germline, CDR1 is SGHRS, CDR2 YFSETQ. This CDR3 is built from 15 residues. The CDR3 DNA reads as TGCGCCAGCACCCAAGGGACAGGGGGAAACACTGAAGCTTTCTTT. It yields the protein CASTQGTGGNTEAFF.

V and J are TRBV11-2 and TRBJ2-7; 13 bases are shared with TRBD2. This CDR3 is built from 15 residues. The V gene's germline CDR1 is SGHAT and CDR2 FQNNGV. V lost 5 bases and J lost 7; bases outside the gene matches: 8. The DNA for the CDR3 is TGTGCCAGCAGCCCAGGACTAGCGGGGGTCTGGGAGCAGTACTTC. Translating it yields CASSPGLAGVWEQYF.

The chain employs TRBV10-3 and TRBJ2-1; 9 bases match TRBD1. This CDR3 is built from 15 residues. The germline CDR1 and CDR2 sequences are ENHRY and SYGVKD. J was trimmed by 3 bases and V by 4 bases; bases with no gene match: 4. CDR3 sequence reads: CAISGPGQGYNEQFF. In nucleotides, the CDR3 is TGTGCCATCAGTGGACCGGGACAGGGCTACAATGAGCAGTTCTTC.

The chain carries TRBV2 and TRBJ2-7; D tentatively reads TRBD1 or TRBD2 (6 bases each). Germline V gene lookup returns CDR1 SNHLY and CDR2 FYNNEI. CDR3 length equals 15 residues. With 4 bases removed from V and 0 bases from J, the gap between germline ends came to 13 bases. The CDR3 DNA sequence: TGTGCCAGCAGTGGGGGGGCAGACACCTCCTACGAGCAGTACTTC. It yields the protein CASSGGADTSYEQYF.

This clonotype was seen a few times. The chain recombines TRBV7-8 with TRBJ2-1; D may match TRBD1 or TRBD2 (6 bases each). The germline V gene encodes CDR1 SGHVS and CDR2 FQNEAQ. V was shortened by 1 base and J by 2 bases, with 24 bases between the two germline ends. This CDR3 contains 20 residues. The CDR3 sequence: CASSLVEGDGGREAYNEQFF. The CDR3, as DNA: TGTGCCAGCAGCTTAGTGGAGGGAGACGGGGGCAGGGAAGCCTACAATGAGCAGTTCTTC.

This clonotype came up a few times. V gene TRBV29-1 combines with J gene TRBJ1-2; D is unresolved. V was trimmed by 3 bases and J by 3 bases, leaving 11 bases between them. This CDR3 is built from 13 residues. CDR1 SQVTM and CDR2 ANQGSEA come from the germline V gene. Here the CDR3 DNA reads TGCAGCGTTGATCTGTTAGGAGACTATGGCTACACCTTC. Its translation: CSVDLLGDYGYTF.

This clonotype was observed a handful of times. The CDR3 DNA is TGTGCCAGCAGTTTCCCGCAGCTGGGCGGAGAGACCCAGTACTTC. Encoded protein: CASSFPQLGGETQYF. The chain combines TRBV28 with TRBJ2-5; no clear D. CDR3 length equals 15 residues. The germline V and J ends were trimmed by 3 bases and 4 bases, with 15 bases remaining between them. From germline, CDR1 is MDHEN and CDR2 SYDVKM.

This clonotype has only a few counts. Here the CDR3 reads CASMGGTGALNTGELFF. CDR3 sequence (DNA): TGTGCCAGCATGGGGGGGACCGGGGCCTTAAACACCGGGGAGCTGTTTTTT. V is TRBV2 and J is TRBJ2-2, with 7 bases fitting TRBD2. Germline lookup yields CDR1 SNHLY and CDR2 FYNNEI. The CDR3 runs 17 residues. Trimming at V came to 7 bases and at J to 2 bases, leaving 13 bases not matched to a gene.

J is TRBJ2-7 and V is TRBV4-1; weak D call: TRBD2 (6 bases). This CDR3 region has 15 residues. The V gene lost 2 bases and the J gene lost 5 bases, with 16 bases spanning the gap. Germline assignment: CDR1 MGHRA and CDR2 YSYEKL. CDR3 sequence: CASSQTPRDFNEQYF. The CDR3 nucleotides are TGCGCCAGCAGCCAAACCCCCCGGGACTTCAACGAGCAGTACTTC.

This clonotype was found a few times. This sequence joins TRBV11-2 and TRBJ2-2; 8 nucleotides match TRBD2. The trim removed 2 bases at V and 2 bases at J, leaving 13 bases unmatched. The germline V gene encodes CDR1 SGHAT and CDR2 FQNNGV. The CDR3 has 19 residues. CDR3 sequence reads: CASSLFPGGGRPNTGELFF. In nucleotides, the CDR3 is TGTGCCAGCAGCTTATTCCCTGGCGGGGGGCGCCCAAACACCGGGGAGCTGTTTTTT. Full variable domain (outside the CDR3, taken from reference TRBV11-2 and TRBJ2-2): EAGVAQSPRYKIIEKRQSVAFWCNPISGHATLYWYQQILGQGPKLLIQFQNNGVVDDSQLPKDRFSAERLKGVDSTLKIQPAKLEDSAVYLCASSLFPGGGRPNTGELFFGEGSRLTVL.

The chain uses TRBV6-1 and TRBJ2-3; D is possibly TRBD1 or TRBD2 (5 bases each). This CDR3 has 16 amino acids. Germline values: CDR1 MNHNS, CDR2 SASEGT. The ends were cut back, 1 base at V and 2 bases at J, with 13 bases in the middle. The CDR3 spells CASSEVWGSLTDTQYF. The CDR3 DNA reads TGTGCCAGCAGTGAAGTCTGGGGGTCGCTCACAGATACGCAGTATTTT.

This clonotype appeared a few times. The chain recombines TRBV29-1 with TRBJ2-7, with 9 nucleotides matching TRBD1. The CDR3 spans 13 residues. Per the germline V gene, CDR1 is SQVTM and CDR2 is ANQGSEA. V shed 4 bases and J 2 bases; nucleotides not matched to a gene: 3. CDR3 coding DNA: TGCAGCGTTGGGGGACAGGGACCCTACGAGCAGTACTTC. Encoded protein: CSVGGQGPYEQYF.

This chain links TRBV12-3 or TRBV12-4 with TRBJ2-7; no clear D. This CDR3 has 14 residues. V was pared by 11 bases and J by 3 bases, with 20 bases between. As DNA, the CDR3 is TGTGCCGGCACTCCTAGGGCTAGAAACTACGAGCAGTACTTC. This gives the protein CAGTPRARNYEQYF.

This chain links TRBV27 with TRBJ2-7, with 7 bases that match TRBD2. This CDR3 has 14 amino acids. In germline, CDR1 is MNHEY, CDR2 SMNVEV (reference sequence). The V and J ends lost 8 bases and 2 bases, in that order; junction bases with no gene match: 9. The CDR3 nucleotides read TGTGCCAGCTCTAGGGAGGGATTAACCTACGAGCAGTACTTC. This encodes CASSREGLTYEQYF.

This clonotype has just a few counts. The J gene is TRBJ2-7, the V gene TRBV11-2; no reliable D call. The CDR3 length is 15 residues. Trimming pared 1 base from V and 2 bases from J, leaving 12 bases between. The V gene's germline CDR1 is SGHAT and CDR2 FQNNGV. The CDR3 DNA follows: TGTGCCAGCAGCTTAGCCCGGTATACCACCTACGAGCAGTACTTC. Amino acids: CASSLARYTTYEQYF.

The table lists this clonotype with a count of one. The chain couples TRBV29-1 to TRBJ2-7; 8 bases fit TRBD1. J gave up 0 bases and V 0 bases, and 4 bases lay outside the gene matches. The CDR3 is 15 residues long. Germline CDR1 is SQVTM and CDR2 is ANQGSEA. The CDR3 DNA is TGCAGCGTTGAAGATCCTACAGGGGGCTCCTACGAGCAGTACTTC. Translating it yields CSVEDPTGGSYEQYF.

This clonotype was observed a few times. The genes are TRBV4-2 and TRBJ2-3, with 8 bases identical to TRBD2. Germline CDR1 is LGHNA and CDR2 is YNFKEQ. The J segment lost 3 bases and the V segment lost 0 bases, leaving 11 bases of the junction unmatched. There are 18 residues in the CDR3. The CDR3 is CASSQEGGAGGWTDTQYF. As DNA, the CDR3 is TGTGCCAGCAGCCAAGAGGGTGGCGCGGGGGGTTGGACAGATACGCAGTATTTT.

The gene calls are TRBV20-1 and TRBJ2-7; D gene unclear. From germline, CDR1 is DFQATT and CDR2 SNEGSKA (reference sequence). The CDR3 is 15 amino acids. V was cut by 3 bases and J by 6 bases, with 21 bases left in between. The CDR3 sequence: CSASTQKDGPGEQYF. CDR3 DNA sequence: TGCAGTGCTAGTACCCAGAAGGACGGTCCCGGCGAGCAGTACTTC.

This clonotype was found once. The V and J genes are TRBV7-8 and TRBJ2-7; D gene ambiguous. The CDR3 consists of 12 residues. The germline V and J ends were trimmed by 3 bases and 7 bases, with 10 bases remaining between them. The germline V gene has CDR1 SGHVS and CDR2 FQNEAQ. The chain's CDR3 is CASSFLLLEQYF. Written as DNA, the CDR3 is TGTGCCAGCAGCTTTCTCCTCCTGGAGCAGTACTTC.

The V and J genes are TRBV19 and TRBJ2-3; 15 bases are a match to TRBD2. This CDR3 is 18 amino acids long. Trimming at V came to 6 bases and at J to 5 bases, leaving 12 bases not matched to a gene. In germline, CDR1 is LNHDA, CDR2 SQIVND (reference sequence). The CDR3 region is CASSYDGLAGGPGDTQYF. The CDR3 DNA reads TGTGCCAGTAGCTACGATGGACTAGCGGGGGGGCCGGGAGATACGCAGTATTTT.

This clonotype has just a few counts. CDR3 in amino acids: CASSLARDRGYEQYF. The DNA for the CDR3 is TGCGCCAGCAGCTTGGCCCGAGACAGAGGCTACGAGCAGTACTTC. This chain joins TRBV5-1 and TRBJ2-7; TRBD1 might be the D (5 bases). From germline, CDR1 is SGHRS and CDR2 YFSETQ. Trimming left V 0 bases short and J 3 bases short, with 13 bases between. This CDR3 is built from 15 residues. Supplemented by reference TRBV5-1 and TRBJ2-7, the full variable domain reads KAGVTQTPRYLIKTRGQQVTLSCSPISGHRSVSWYQQTPGQGLQFLFEYFSETQRNKGNFPGRFSGRQFSNSRSEMNVSTLELGDSALYLCASSLARDRGYEQYFGPGTRLTVT.